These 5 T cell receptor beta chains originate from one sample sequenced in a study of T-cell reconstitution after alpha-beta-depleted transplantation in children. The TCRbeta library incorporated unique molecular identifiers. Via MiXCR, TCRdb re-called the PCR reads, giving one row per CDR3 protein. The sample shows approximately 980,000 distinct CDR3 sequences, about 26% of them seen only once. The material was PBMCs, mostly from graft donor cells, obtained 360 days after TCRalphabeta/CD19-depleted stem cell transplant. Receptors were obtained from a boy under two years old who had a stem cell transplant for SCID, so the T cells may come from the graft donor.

CDR3 sequence: CASSQDRDRYYEQYF. In nucleotides, the CDR3 is TGCGCCAGCAGCCAAGACCGGGACAGATACTACGAGCAGTACTTC. The chain carries TRBV4-1 and TRBJ2-7; 7 bases line up with TRBD1. Germline-derived CDR1 and CDR2 are MGHRA and YSYEKL. V shed 0 bases and J 3 bases; nucleotides not matched to a gene: 5. The CDR3 contains 15 residues.

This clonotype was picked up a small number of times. CDR3 DNA: TGCAGTGCTAGAGATTTTAAAAAGACCTTCACAGATACGCAGTATTTT. It codes for CSARDFKKTFTDTQYF. V and J are TRBV20-1 and TRBJ2-3; D not resolved. From germline, CDR1 is DFQATT and CDR2 SNEGSKA (reference sequence). The CDR3 runs to 16 residues. Trimming stripped 0 bases from V and 2 bases from J, with 15 bases between.

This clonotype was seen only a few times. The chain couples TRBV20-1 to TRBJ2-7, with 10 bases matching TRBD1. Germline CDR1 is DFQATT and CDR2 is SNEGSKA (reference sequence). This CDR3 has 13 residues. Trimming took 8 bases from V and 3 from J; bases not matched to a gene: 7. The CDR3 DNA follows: TGCAGTACACTCCGGGACAGGGGCTACGAGCAGTACTTC. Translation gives CSTLRDRGYEQYF.

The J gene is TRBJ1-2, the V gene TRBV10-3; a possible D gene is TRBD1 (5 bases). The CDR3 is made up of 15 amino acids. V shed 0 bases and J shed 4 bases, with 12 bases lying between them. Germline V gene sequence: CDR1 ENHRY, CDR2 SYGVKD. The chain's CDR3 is CAISESRGLIYGYTF. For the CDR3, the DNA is TGTGCCATCAGTGAGTCTCGGGGACTGATCTATGGCTACACCTTC.

This CDR3 is CASSYGVGQSGITYNEQFF. The DNA for the CDR3 is TGTGCCAGCAGCTATGGGGTGGGACAGTCAGGGATCACCTACAATGAGCAGTTCTTC. This chain joins TRBV9 and TRBJ2-1, with 7 nucleotides matching TRBD1. Per germline, CDR1 SGDLS and CDR2 YYNGEE. The CDR3 runs 19 residues. The V and J ends lost 4 bases and 2 bases, in that order; junction bases with no gene match: 18.